These 28 T cell receptor beta chains were all obtained from the same sample, sequenced in a study of blood T cell repertoires in COVID-19. Clones were sequenced by immunoSEQ multiplex PCR, and TCRdb holds only the in-frame ones, with some missing. The sample has about 54,000 clones, approximately 82% seen once; the top ten hold less than 6%. The specimen sequenced was peripheral blood. All receptors come from a human donor in a cohort sampled during active COVID-19.

This rearrangement joins TRBV5-6 to TRBJ1-5; possible D gene TRBD1, 5 bases. This CDR3 contains 13 residues. From germline, CDR1 is SGHDT and CDR2 YYEEEE. Trimming cost V 2 bases and J 7 bases, with 10 bases left between them. The DNA for the CDR3 is TGTGCCAGCAGCTTAAAGGGGTCACAGCCCCAGCATTTT. This gives the protein CASSLKGSQPQHF.

The chain carries TRBV6-6 and TRBJ1-1; D remains ambiguous. Deletions cut 2 bases from V and 6 bases from J, with 10 bases between. The CDR3 is 13 residues long. In germline, CDR1 is MNHNY, CDR2 SVGAGI (reference sequence). CDR3: CASSYSLGAEAFF. For the CDR3, the DNA is TGTGCCAGCAGTTACAGCTTGGGCGCTGAAGCTTTCTTT.

V and J are TRBV6-5 and TRBJ1-1; the D gene is possibly TRBD1 (6 bases). Germline V gene sequence: CDR1 MNHEY, CDR2 SVGAGI. Trimming cost V 6 bases and J 4 bases, with 18 bases left between them. This CDR3 spans 15 amino acids. CDR3 DNA sequence: TGTGCCAGCAGGATCCGAGGGGGGGGAGCCACTGAAGCTTTCTTT. It codes for CASRIRGGGATEAFF.

A note on this clone: Mismatch with germline at one junction end may stem from a read error. This chain links TRBV6-5 with TRBJ2-7; D not resolved. Germline V gene data show CDR1 as MNHEY and CDR2 as SVGAGI. This CDR3 is built from 10 residues. The CDR3 protein is CASSYYERYF. Here the CDR3 DNA reads TGTGCCAGCAGTTACTACGAGCGGTACTTC.

The chain links TRBV7-2 to TRBJ2-7; D unclear. The germline V gene encodes CDR1 SGHTA and CDR2 FQGNSA. Between the trimmed V and J ends, which lost 0 bases and 0 bases, there was a span of 6 bases. This CDR3 is built from 14 residues. The CDR3 sequence: CASSLAEISYEQYF. CDR3 sequence (DNA): TGTGCCAGCAGCTTAGCGGAGATCTCCTACGAGCAGTACTTC.

The rearrangement joins TRBV11-1 to TRBJ1-1; D gene unclear. CDR1 SGHAT and CDR2 FQDESV come from the germline V gene (reference sequence). The CDR3 runs to 13 residues. Trimming cost V 1 base and J 5 bases, with 8 bases left between them. The CDR3 region has the DNA TGTGCCAGCAGCTTAGTGGAGAGGACTGAAGCTTTCTTT. Protein: CASSLVERTEAFF.

The V gene is TRBV6-5, the J gene TRBJ2-7, with 7 nucleotides matching TRBD1. The CDR3 totals 15 residues. The junction had 9 bases not matched to a gene; V was cut back by 0 bases and J by 7 bases. Germline loops: CDR1 MNHEY, CDR2 SVGAGI. CDR3 nucleotide sequence: TGTGCCAGCAGTTACTCGACAGGGTCAAGACGGGAGCAGTACTTC. Its translation is CASSYSTGSRREQYF.

The chain links TRBV9 to TRBJ1-1; no firm D call. V shed 0 bases and J shed 4 bases, with 7 bases lying between them. Germline CDR1 reads SGDLS; CDR2 reads YYNGEE. The CDR3 has 13 amino acids. The CDR3: CASSVEAATEAFF. CDR3 nucleotide sequence: TGTGCCAGCAGCGTAGAAGCGGCCACTGAAGCTTTCTTT.

The genes are TRBV19 and TRBJ2-6, with D unresolved. Trimming left V 3 bases short and J 0 bases short, with 9 bases between. The CDR3 has 16 residues. Germline V gene data show CDR1 as LNHDA and CDR2 as SQIVND (reference sequence). The CDR3 nucleotides are TGTGCCAGTAGTATGACGAGGAGCTCTGGGGCCAACGTCCTGACTTTC. Translation: CASSMTRSSGANVLTF.

CDR3 protein: CASSLDGRLNTDTQYF. For the CDR3, the DNA is TGTGCCAGCAGCTTAGATGGCCGCCTTAACACAGATACGCAGTATTTT. The chain joins TRBV7-2 to TRBJ2-3; D gene uncertain. The CDR3 loop spans 16 amino acids. Trimming shortened V by 1 base and J by 2 bases, and 13 bases separated the two germline ends. Germline assignment: CDR1 SGHTA and CDR2 FQGNSA.

This clone was seen a few times. J is TRBJ2-7 and V is TRBV6-6, with D unresolved. Germline CDR1 is MNHNY and CDR2 is SVGAGI (reference sequence). The CDR3 loop spans 14 amino acids. V was trimmed by 0 bases and J by 0 bases, leaving 6 bases between them. In DNA, the CDR3 is TGTGCCAGCAGTTACTCGCCAGACTCCTACGAGCAGTACTTC. Residues: CASSYSPDSYEQYF.

This clone was counted only a few times. The V gene is TRBV19, the J gene TRBJ2-6; unclear D gene. V was cut by 2 bases and J by 4 bases, with 9 bases left in between. Germline CDR1 reads LNHDA; CDR2 reads SQIVND (reference sequence). The CDR3 sequence is 15 residues long. CDR3 DNA sequence: TGTGCCAGTAGTATACGTCGCACAGGGGCCAACGTCCTGACTTTC. This encodes CASSIRRTGANVLTF.

The rearrangement joins TRBV10-3 to TRBJ2-3; weak D call: TRBD2 (6 bases). The CDR3 has 17 amino acids. V was clipped by 2 bases and J by 0 bases, with 15 bases between them. Germline CDR1 and CDR2: ENHRY and SYGVKD. The CDR3: CAISEGDAGWSTDTQYF. DNA for the CDR3: TGTGCCATCAGTGAGGGGGATGCGGGGTGGAGCACAGATACGCAGTATTTT.

The gene calls are TRBV14 and TRBJ1-1; 7 bases agree with TRBD1. The CDR3 covers 14 residues. With V trimmed by 8 bases and J by 5 bases, 11 bases remained unmatched. Germline V gene data show CDR1 as SGHDN and CDR2 as FVKESK. The CDR3 region is CASRMRGGATEAFF. The CDR3 nucleotides are TGTGCCAGCCGAATGAGAGGGGGCGCGACTGAAGCTTTCTTT.

The chain has TRBV19 and TRBJ2-6, with TRBD1 matching 11 bases. CDR1 and CDR2 (germline): LNHDA, SQIVND (reference sequence). With 6 bases clipped from V and 2 bases from J, the junction kept 3 bases outside the gene matches. The CDR3 sequence is 16 residues long. CDR3 sequence (DNA): TGTGCCAGTAGAGGGACAGGGGGTGCTGGGGCCAACGTCCTGACTTTC. This gives the protein CASRGTGGAGANVLTF. The full variable domain, rest sourced from reference TRBV19 and TRBJ2-6, is DGGITQSPKYLFRKEGQNVTLSCEQNLNHDAMYWYRQDPGQGLRLIYYSQIVNDFQKGDIAEGYSVSREKKESFPLTVTSAQKNPTAFYLCASRGTGGAGANVLTFGAGSRLTVL.

The rearrangement links TRBV25-1 to TRBJ2-3, with 9 bases that match TRBD2. This CDR3 contains 10 residues. Germline V gene data show CDR1 as MGHDK and CDR2 as SYGVNS. Trimming cost V 3 bases and J 14 bases; bases outside gene matches: 0. The CDR3, as DNA: TGTGCCAGCAGTGAGCGGGGGGGGTATTTT. Translation gives CASSERGGYF.

The V and J genes are TRBV15 and TRBJ1-2, with 10 bases fitting TRBD1. Unmatched junction bases numbered 7, after V lost 0 bases and J lost 6 bases. Germline loops: CDR1 LNHNV, CDR2 YYDKDF (reference sequence). This CDR3 is 16 amino acids long. The CDR3 DNA is TGTGCCACCAGCAGAGAAACAGGACAGGGGGTGCATGGCTACACCTTC. As protein: CATSRETGQGVHGYTF. The variable domain in full, with the rest retrieved from reference TRBV15 and TRBJ1-2, is DAMVIQNPRYQVTQFGKPVTLSCSQTLNHNVMYWYQQKSSQAPKLLFHYYDKDFNNEADTPDNFQSRRPNTSFCFLDIRSPGLGDTAMYLCATSRETGQGVHGYTFGSGTRLTVV.

The gene calls are TRBV28 and TRBJ2-7, with TRBD2 as a possible D gene (6 bases). The V end lost 6 bases, the J end lost 5 bases, and 17 bases lay between the germline ends. The CDR3 spans 14 residues. Germline-derived CDR1 and CDR2 are MDHEN and SYDVKM. CDR3: CASSLGSRGNEQYF. The CDR3, as DNA: TGTGCCAGCAGCTTGGGGTCCCGGGGGAACGAGCAGTACTTC.

The V and J genes are TRBV28 and TRBJ1-3; TRBD1 agrees at 8 bases. The CDR3 runs to 16 residues. With 7 bases clipped from V and 4 bases from J, the junction kept 12 bases outside the gene matches. Germline CDR1 is MDHEN and CDR2 is SYDVKM. CDR3 bases: TGTGCCAGCACCCCTATGCAGGGGGCGTACGGAAACACCATATATTTT. It is translated as CASTPMQGAYGNTIYF.

The chain couples TRBV4-2 to TRBJ2-7; the match to TRBD1 covers 8 bases. Germline assignment: CDR1 LGHNA and CDR2 YNFKEQ. The junction had 12 bases not matched to a gene; V was cut back by 3 bases and J by 5 bases. The length of the CDR3 is 16 residues. The CDR3 DNA reads as TGTGCCAGCAGCCAGCTGGACAGGGTCTTTATAGACGAGCAGTACTTC. Protein product: CASSQLDRVFIDEQYF.

This chain uses TRBV28 with TRBJ1-3; 9 bases are shared with TRBD1. Trimming took 3 bases from V and 4 from J; bases not matched to a gene: 7. The CDR3 extends over 16 amino acids. Per germline, CDR1 MDHEN and CDR2 SYDVKM. In DNA form, the CDR3 reads TGTGCCAGCAGTTTTACAGGGGGCGCCTCCGGAAACACCATATATTTT. This codes for CASSFTGGASGNTIYF.

This chain links TRBV6-5 with TRBJ1-2; possible D gene TRBD1, 6 bases. The ends were cut back, 0 bases at V and 4 bases at J, with 9 bases in the middle. The CDR3 length is 14 residues. Germline CDR1 reads MNHEY; CDR2 reads SVGAGI. The CDR3, as DNA: TGTGCCAGCAGTTACTCAGGGGGGGGCTATGGCTACACCTTC. Its protein is CASSYSGGGYGYTF.

The chain combines TRBV6-6 with TRBJ1-2; 9 bases agree with TRBD1. The CDR3 loop spans 15 amino acids. Per germline, CDR1 MNHNY and CDR2 SVGAGI (reference sequence). After removal of 8 bases from V and 3 bases from J, the junction contained 10 bases not matched to a gene. The CDR3 loop reads CASRDRDTSYYGYTF. In DNA form, the CDR3 reads TGTGCCAGCCGGGACAGGGATACCAGTTACTATGGCTACACCTTC.

This chain links TRBV12-3 or TRBV12-4 with TRBJ1-2; D gene uncertain. The CDR3 totals 13 residues. V was clipped by 2 bases and J by 6 bases, with 10 bases between them. The CDR3 loop is CASSLTGVHGYTF. CDR3 sequence (DNA): TGTGCCAGCAGTTTAACCGGGGTCCATGGCTACACCTTC.

The chain couples TRBV27 to TRBJ2-2; no firm D call. Germline lookup yields CDR1 MNHEY and CDR2 SMNVEV (reference sequence). This CDR3 spans 15 amino acids. V lost 5 bases and J 5 bases, leaving 15 bases between the germline ends. The CDR3 sequence is CASSQTERRTGELFF. The CDR3 DNA reads TGTGCCAGCAGTCAAACGGAGCGCAGAACCGGGGAGCTGTTTTTT.

V is TRBV7-3 and J is TRBJ2-3; possible D gene TRBD1, 5 bases. Germline V gene sequence: CDR1 SGHTA, CDR2 FQGTGA. The CDR3 has 15 amino acids. Between the trimmed V and J ends, which lost 4 bases and 0 bases, there was a span of 11 bases. CDR3 in DNA: TGTGCCAGCAGCTCCGTAAGGGGTAGCACAGATACGCAGTATTTT. Its translation is CASSSVRGSTDTQYF.

This clone is a singleton in its sample. V gene TRBV19 combines with J gene TRBJ2-2, with D maybe TRBD1 (6 bases). Trimming left V 6 bases short and J 0 bases short, with 11 bases between. CDR3 length: 15 residues. Germline lookup yields CDR1 LNHDA and CDR2 SQIVND (reference sequence). The CDR3 reads CASSLDRANTGELFF. The CDR3 DNA follows: TGTGCCAGTAGCCTGGACAGAGCGAACACCGGGGAGCTGTTTTTT.

The chain carries TRBV3-1 (or the pseudogene TRBV3-2) and TRBJ1-3; the D is unclear. The germline V gene has CDR1 LGHDT and CDR2 YNNKEL (reference sequence). The CDR3 is made up of 13 amino acids. V was cut by 6 bases and J by 4 bases, with 10 bases left in between. This chain's CDR3 is CASRSPPGNTIYF. The CDR3 region has the DNA TGTGCCAGCAGGTCCCCTCCCGGAAACACCATATATTTT.